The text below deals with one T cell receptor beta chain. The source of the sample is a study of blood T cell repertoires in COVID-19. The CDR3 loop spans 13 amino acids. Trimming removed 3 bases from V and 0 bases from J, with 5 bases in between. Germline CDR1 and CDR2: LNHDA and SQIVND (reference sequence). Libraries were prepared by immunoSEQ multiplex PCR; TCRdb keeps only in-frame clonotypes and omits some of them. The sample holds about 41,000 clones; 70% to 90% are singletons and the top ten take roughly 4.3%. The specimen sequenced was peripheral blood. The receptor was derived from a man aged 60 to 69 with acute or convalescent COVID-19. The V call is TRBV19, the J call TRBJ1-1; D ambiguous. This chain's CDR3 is CASSMAMNTEAFF. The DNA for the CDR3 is TGTGCCAGTAGTATGGCAATGAACACTGAAGCTTTCTTT.